This TCR beta chain comes out of a study of spatial heterogeneity in lung cancer. The CDR3 totals 11 residues. Germline loops: CDR1 DFQATT, CDR2 SNEGSKA (reference sequence). Trimming took off 1 base at V and 5 bases at J, with 6 bases between the two ends. One entry per CDR3 protein, called by TCRdb with MiXCR from the 5' RACE reads. The sample lists fewer than 45,000 distinct CDR3 sequences; roughly 6.5% were seen once. Documented time point: sample taken at primary tumor resection. This chain links TRBV20-1 with TRBJ2-7; D remains ambiguous. The sequencing here drew on PBMCs, taken at surgery. The source of this sequence is a female donor with early-stage non-small cell lung cancer. The CDR3 region has the DNA TGCAGTGCTAGAGTATGGGACGAGCAGTACTTC. Its protein is CSARVWDEQYF.